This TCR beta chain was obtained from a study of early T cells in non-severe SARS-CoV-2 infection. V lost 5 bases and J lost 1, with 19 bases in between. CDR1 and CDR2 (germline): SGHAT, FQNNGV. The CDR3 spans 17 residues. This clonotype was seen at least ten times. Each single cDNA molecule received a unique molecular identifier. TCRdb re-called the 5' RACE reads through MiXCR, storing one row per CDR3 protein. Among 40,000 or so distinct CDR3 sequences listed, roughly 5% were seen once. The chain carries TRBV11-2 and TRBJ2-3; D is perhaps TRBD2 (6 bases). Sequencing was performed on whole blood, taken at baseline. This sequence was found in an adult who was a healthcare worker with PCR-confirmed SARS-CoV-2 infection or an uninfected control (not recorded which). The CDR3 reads CASSAAAGRMGTDTQYF. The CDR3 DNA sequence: TGTGCCAGCAGCGCGGCGGCCGGGAGAATGGGCACAGATACGCAGTATTTT.